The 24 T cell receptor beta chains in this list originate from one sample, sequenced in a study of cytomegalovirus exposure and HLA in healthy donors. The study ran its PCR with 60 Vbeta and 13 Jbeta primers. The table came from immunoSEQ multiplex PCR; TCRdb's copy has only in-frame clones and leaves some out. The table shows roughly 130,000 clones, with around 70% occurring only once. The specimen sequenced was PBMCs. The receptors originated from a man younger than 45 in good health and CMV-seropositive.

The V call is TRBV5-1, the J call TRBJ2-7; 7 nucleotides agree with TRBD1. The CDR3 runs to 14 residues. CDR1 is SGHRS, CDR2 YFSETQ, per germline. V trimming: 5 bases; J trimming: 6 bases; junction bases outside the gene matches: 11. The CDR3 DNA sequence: TGCGCCAGCAGGCTCGGGACAGCTTCTTCCGAGCAGTACTTC. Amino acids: CASRLGTASSEQYF. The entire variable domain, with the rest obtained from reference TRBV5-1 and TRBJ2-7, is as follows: KAGVTQTPRYLIKTRGQQVTLSCSPISGHRSVSWYQQTPGQGLQFLFEYFSETQRNKGNFPGRFSGRQFSNSRSEMNVSTLELGDSALYLCASRLGTASSEQYFGPGTRLTVT.

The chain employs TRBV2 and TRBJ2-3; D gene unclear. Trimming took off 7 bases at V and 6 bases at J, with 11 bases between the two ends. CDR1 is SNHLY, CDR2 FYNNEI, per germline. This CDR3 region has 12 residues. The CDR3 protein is CASTRIRDTQYF. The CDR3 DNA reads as TGTGCCAGCACTAGGATCCGCGATACGCAGTATTTT.

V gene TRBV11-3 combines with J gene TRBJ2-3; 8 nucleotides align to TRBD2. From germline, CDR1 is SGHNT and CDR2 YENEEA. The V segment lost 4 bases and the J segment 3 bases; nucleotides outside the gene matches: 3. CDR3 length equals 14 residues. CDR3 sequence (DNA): TGTGCCAGCAGCTCAGCGGGAGAAACAGATACGCAGTATTTT. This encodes CASSSAGETDTQYF. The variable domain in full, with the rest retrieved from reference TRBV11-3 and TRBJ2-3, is EAGVVQSPRYKIIEKKQPVAFWCNPISGHNTLYWYLQNLGQGPELLIRYENEEAVDDSQLPKDRFSAERLKGVDSTLKIQPAELGDSAVYLCASSSAGETDTQYFGPGTRLTVL.

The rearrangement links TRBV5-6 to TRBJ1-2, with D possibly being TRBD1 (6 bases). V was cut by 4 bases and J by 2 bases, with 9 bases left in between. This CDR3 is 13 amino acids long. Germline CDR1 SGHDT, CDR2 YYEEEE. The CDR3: CASSHTGNYGYTF. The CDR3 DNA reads TGTGCCAGCAGCCATACAGGGAACTATGGCTACACCTTC.

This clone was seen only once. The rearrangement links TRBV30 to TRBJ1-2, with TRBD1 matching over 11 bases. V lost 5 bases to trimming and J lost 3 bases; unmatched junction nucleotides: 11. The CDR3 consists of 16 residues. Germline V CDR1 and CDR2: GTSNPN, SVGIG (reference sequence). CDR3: CAWCPWTGGNDYGYTF. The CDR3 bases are TGTGCCTGGTGCCCATGGACAGGGGGCAATGACTATGGCTACACCTTC.

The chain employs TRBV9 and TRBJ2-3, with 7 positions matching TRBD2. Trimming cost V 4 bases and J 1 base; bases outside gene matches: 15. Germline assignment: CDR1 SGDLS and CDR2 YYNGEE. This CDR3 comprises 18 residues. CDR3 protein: CASSLPPGTTACTDTQYF. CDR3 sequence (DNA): TGTGCCAGCAGCCTCCCCCCCGGGACTACCGCATGCACAGATACGCAGTATTTT.

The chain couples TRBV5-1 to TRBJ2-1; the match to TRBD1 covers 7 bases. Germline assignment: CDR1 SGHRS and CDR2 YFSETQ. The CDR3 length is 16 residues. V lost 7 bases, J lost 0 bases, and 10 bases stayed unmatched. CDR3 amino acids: CASEPDRESSYNEQFF. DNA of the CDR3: TGCGCCAGCGAACCTGACAGGGAGAGCTCCTACAATGAGCAGTTCTTC.

The CDR3 DNA follows: TGCGCCAGCAGCCAAGTCCTGGGGGGGTTTGCAGGAAACACCATATATTTT. Protein: CASSQVLGGFAGNTIYF. The chain has TRBV4-1 and TRBJ1-3; possible D gene TRBD1, 5 bases. Germline loops: CDR1 MGHRA, CDR2 YSYEKL. V was cut by 1 base and J by 4 bases, with 17 bases left in between. CDR3 size: 17 residues.

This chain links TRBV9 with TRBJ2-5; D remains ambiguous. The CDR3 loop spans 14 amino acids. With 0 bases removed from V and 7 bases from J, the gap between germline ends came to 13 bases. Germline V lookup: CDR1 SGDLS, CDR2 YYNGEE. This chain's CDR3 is CASSVDRGSGTQYF. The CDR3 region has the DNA TGTGCCAGCAGCGTAGATAGAGGTTCTGGGACCCAGTACTTC.

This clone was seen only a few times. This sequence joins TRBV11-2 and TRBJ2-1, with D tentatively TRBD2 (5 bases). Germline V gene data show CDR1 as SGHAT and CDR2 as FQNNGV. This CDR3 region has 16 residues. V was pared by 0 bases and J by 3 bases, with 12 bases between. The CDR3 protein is CASSLDSTSVYNEQFF. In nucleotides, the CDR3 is TGTGCCAGCAGCTTAGATAGCACTAGTGTCTACAATGAGCAGTTCTTC.

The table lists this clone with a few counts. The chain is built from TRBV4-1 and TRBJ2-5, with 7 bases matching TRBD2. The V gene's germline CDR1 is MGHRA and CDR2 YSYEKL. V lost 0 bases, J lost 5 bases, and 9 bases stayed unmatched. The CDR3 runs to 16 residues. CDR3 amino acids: CASSQDFEGGPETQYF. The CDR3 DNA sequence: TGCGCCAGCAGCCAAGATTTTGAGGGAGGGCCGGAGACCCAGTACTTC.

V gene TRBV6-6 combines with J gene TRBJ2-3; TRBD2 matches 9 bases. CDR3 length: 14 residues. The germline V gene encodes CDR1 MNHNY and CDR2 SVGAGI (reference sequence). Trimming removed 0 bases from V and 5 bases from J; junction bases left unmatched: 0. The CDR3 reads CASSYSTSGDTQYF. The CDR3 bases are TGTGCCAGCAGTTACTCGACTAGCGGAGATACGCAGTATTTT.

CDR3 amino acids: CSVVLWGLTYEQYF. The CDR3 DNA follows: TGCAGCGTTGTTCTCTGGGGGCTGACCTACGAGCAGTACTTC. The V gene is TRBV29-1, the J gene TRBJ2-7; TRBD1 is a possible D gene (6 bases). Germline values: CDR1 SQVTM, CDR2 ANQGSEA. The ends were cut back, 4 bases at V and 2 bases at J, with 15 bases in the middle. This CDR3 comprises 14 residues.

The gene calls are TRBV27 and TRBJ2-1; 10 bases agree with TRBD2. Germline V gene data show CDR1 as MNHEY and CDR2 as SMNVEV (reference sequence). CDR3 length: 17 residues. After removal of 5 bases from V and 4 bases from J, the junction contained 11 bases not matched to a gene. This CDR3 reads CASSKKALGLAYNEQFF. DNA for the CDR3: TGTGCCAGCAGTAAGAAGGCCTTGGGACTAGCGTACAATGAGCAGTTCTTC.

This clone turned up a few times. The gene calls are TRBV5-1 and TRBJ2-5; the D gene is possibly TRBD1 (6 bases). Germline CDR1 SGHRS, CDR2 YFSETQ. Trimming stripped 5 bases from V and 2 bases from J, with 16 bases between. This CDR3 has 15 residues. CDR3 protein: CASRAQGSPQETQYF. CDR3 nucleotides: TGCGCCAGCAGGGCACAGGGATCACCTCAAGAGACCCAGTACTTC.

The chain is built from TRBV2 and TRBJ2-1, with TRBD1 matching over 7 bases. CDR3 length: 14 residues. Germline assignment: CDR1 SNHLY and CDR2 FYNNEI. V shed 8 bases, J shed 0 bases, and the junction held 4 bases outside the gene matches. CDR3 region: CASSGDSSYNEQFF. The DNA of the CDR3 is TGTGCCAGCTCAGGGGACAGCTCCTACAATGAGCAGTTCTTC.

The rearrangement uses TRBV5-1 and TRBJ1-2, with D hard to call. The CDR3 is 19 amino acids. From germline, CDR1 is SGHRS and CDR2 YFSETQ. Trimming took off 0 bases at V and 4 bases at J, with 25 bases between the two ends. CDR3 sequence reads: CASSLDFGLLGPGFYGYTF. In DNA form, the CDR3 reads TGCGCCAGCAGCTTGGATTTTGGCCTCTTGGGTCCGGGGTTCTATGGCTACACCTTC.

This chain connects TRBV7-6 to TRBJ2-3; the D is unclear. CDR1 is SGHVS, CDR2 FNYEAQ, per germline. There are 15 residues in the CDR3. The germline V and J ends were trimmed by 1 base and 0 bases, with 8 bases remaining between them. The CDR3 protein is CASSLGLTSTDTQYF. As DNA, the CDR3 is TGTGCCAGCAGCTTAGGCCTTACTAGCACAGATACGCAGTATTTT.

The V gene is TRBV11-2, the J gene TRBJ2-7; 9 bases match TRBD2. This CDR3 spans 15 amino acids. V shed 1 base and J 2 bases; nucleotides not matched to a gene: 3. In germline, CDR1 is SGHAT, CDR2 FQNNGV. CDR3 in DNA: TGTGCCAGCAGCTTAGGGGCGGGGGGGGCCTACGAGCAGTACTTC. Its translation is CASSLGAGGAYEQYF.

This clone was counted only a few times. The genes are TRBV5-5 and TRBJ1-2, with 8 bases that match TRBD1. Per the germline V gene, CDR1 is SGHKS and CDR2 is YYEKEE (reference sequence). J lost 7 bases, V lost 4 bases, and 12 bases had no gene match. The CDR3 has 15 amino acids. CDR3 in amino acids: CASSRPGQGARGYTF. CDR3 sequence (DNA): TGTGCCAGCAGCCGGCCTGGGCAGGGGGCTCGTGGCTACACCTTC.

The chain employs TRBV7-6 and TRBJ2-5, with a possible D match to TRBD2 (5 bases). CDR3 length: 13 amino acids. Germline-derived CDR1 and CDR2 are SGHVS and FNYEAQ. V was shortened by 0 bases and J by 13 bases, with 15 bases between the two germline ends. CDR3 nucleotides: TGTGCCAGCAGCTTAGCGAATGGACTCCTCTCGTACTTC. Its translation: CASSLANGLLSYF.

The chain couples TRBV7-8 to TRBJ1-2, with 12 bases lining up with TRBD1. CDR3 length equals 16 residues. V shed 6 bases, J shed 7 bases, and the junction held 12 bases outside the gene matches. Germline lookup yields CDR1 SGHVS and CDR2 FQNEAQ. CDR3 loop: CASSNGPGQGAPGYTF. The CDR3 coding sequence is TGTGCCAGCAGTAACGGACCGGGACAGGGGGCGCCTGGCTACACCTTC.

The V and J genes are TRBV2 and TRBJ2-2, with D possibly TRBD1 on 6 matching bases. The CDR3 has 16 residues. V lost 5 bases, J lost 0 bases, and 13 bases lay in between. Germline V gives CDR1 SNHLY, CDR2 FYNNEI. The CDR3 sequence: CASSIQGMANTGELFF. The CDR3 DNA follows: TGTGCCAGCAGTATACAGGGAATGGCGAACACCGGGGAGCTGTTTTTT.

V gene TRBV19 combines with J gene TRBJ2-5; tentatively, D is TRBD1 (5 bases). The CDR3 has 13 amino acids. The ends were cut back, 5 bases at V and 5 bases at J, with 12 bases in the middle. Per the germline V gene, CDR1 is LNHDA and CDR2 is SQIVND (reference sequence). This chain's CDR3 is CASSVRGRETQYF. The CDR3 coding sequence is TGTGCCAGTAGTGTAAGGGGTCGGGAGACCCAGTACTTC. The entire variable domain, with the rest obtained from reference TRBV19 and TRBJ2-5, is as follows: DGGITQSPKYLFRKEGQNVTLSCEQNLNHDAMYWYRQDPGQGLRLIYYSQIVNDFQKGDIAEGYSVSREKKESFPLTVTSAQKNPTAFYLCASSVRGRETQYFGPGTRLLVL.